These T cell receptor beta chains were read from a single sample in a study of control samples from healthy donors and cancer patients. Clones were read by immunoSEQ multiplex PCR, and TCRdb kept only the in-frame ones, dropping some. The sample contains approximately 87,000 clones, 90% to 95% of which appear only once. Sequenced material: blood. The receptors shown here come from a man between 45 and 60 years old in good health. CDR3s leave out the opening cysteine and the closing phenylalanine or tryptophan.

>TRBV6-5
ASSRDVWGNSPLH
>TRBV7-9
ASSLGTGNTIY
>TRBV30
ACLHGAEAF
>TRBV6-5
ASSLDGGWYGYT
>TRBV2
ASSEGHPGETQY
>TRBV18
ASSGGETQY
>TRBV4-1
ASSRDTSGAYGYT
>TRBV7-2
ASSLGGGDEQF
>TRBV5-4
ASSLARGQGDSPLH
>TRBV6-5
ASSLAPGNTIY
>TRBV9
ASSGGNIRFDTEAF
>TRBV9
ASSVQGATEAF
>TRBV10-1
ASSAGTGINQPQH
>TRBV20-1
SVGIRDTQY
>TRBV5-8
ASSLRTGQGSSGANVLT
>TRBV5-1
ASSLGGADTGELF
>TRBV5-4
ASSPHGQGLSYEQY
>TRBV6-5
ASNRDRGTGELF
>TRBV10-3
AISEVLIGGKGYT
>TRBV2
ASSASEAF
>TRBV5-1
ASSLEGGSREKLF
>TRBV12-3/TRBV12-4
ASSISGQPQH
>TRBV7-9
ASSQDTNTEAF
>TRBV2
ASTFTTGDNQPQH
>TRBV25-1
ASSTLGLSSGNTIY
>TRBV6-6
ASSYGQGPGTEAF
>TRBV30
AWSGRIEGYEQY